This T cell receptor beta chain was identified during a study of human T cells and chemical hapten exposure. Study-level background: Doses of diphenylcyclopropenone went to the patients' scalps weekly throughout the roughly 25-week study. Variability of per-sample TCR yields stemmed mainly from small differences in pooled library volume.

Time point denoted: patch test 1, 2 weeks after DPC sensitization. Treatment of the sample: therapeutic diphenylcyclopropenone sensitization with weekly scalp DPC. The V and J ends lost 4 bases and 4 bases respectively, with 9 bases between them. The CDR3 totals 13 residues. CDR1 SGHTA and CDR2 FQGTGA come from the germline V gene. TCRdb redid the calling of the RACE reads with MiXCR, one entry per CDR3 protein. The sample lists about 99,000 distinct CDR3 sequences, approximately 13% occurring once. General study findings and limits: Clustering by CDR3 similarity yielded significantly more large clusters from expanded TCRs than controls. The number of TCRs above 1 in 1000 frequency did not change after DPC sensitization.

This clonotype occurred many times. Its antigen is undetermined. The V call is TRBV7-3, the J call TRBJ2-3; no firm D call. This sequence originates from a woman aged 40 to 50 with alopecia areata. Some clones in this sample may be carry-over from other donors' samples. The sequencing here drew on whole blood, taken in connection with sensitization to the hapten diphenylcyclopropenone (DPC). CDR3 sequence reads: CASSSPGADTQYF. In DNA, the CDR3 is TGTGCCAGCAGCTCCCCGGGCGCAGATACGCAGTATTTT. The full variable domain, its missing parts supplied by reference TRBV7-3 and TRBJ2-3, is GAGVSQTPSNKVTEKGKYVELRCDPISGHTALYWYRQSLGQGPEFLIYFQGTGAADDSGLPNDRFFAVRPEGSVSTLKIQRTERGDSAVYLCASSSPGADTQYFGPGTRLTVL.